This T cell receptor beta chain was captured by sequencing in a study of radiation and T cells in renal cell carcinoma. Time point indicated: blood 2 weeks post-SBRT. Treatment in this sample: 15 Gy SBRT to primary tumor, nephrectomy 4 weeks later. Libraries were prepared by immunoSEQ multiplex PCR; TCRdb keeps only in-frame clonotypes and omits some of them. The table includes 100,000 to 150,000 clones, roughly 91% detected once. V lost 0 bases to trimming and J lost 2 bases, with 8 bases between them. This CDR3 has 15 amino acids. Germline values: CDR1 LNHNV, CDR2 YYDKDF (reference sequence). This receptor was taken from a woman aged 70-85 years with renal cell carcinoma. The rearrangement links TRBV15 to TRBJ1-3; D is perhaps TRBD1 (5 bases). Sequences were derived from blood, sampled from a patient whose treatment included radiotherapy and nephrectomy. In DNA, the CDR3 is TGTGCCACCAGCAGAGATCGGGGGACTGGAAACACCATATATTTT. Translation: CATSRDRGTGNTIYF.